The clone carrying this T cell receptor beta chain was picked up one time. Its target is not known. The data were taken from a study of shared clonotypes between healthy human individuals. Study-level information: Each donor's CD4 naive and CD4 memory cells filled three plates apiece, CD8 naive two, and CD8 memory one.

Authors' methods: As immunoSEQ supplied junction-only sequences (without quality scores), filtering differed. The repertoire was sequenced with immunoSEQ multiplex PCR; TCRdb's copy has only in-frame clones and lacks some. The V and J calls and clone size come from that table; D and trimming were worked out from the DNA. The sample lists millions of clones, 85% to 95% seen once, with roughly 0.36% in the top ten. The CDR3 consists of 16 residues. CDR1 is SGDLS and CDR2 is YYNGEE in the germline V gene. Trimming cost V 4 bases and J 2 bases; bases outside gene matches: 11. Study results and limitations: Among donors, sharing of clonotypes was expected to be affected by sequencing depth.

The donors were all Caucasian adults (living in Nashville, Tennessee). Sample: naive CD4+ T cells from PBMCs. Subset specified: CD45RA+ positively selected. J is TRBJ2-5 and V is TRBV9, with TRBD1 identical over 7 bases. The origin of this receptor is a man aged 18 to 35 in good health. Some clones in this sample may be carry-over from other donors' samples. The CDR3 spells CASSLQGKVLQETQYF. CDR3 nucleotide sequence: TGTGCCAGCAGCCTACAGGGGAAGGTCCTTCAAGAGACCCAGTACTTC. The full variable domain, its missing parts supplied by reference TRBV9 and TRBJ2-5, is DSGVTQTPKHLITATGQRVTLRCSPRSGDLSVYWYQQSLDQGLQFLIQYYNGEERAKGNILERFSAQQFPDLHSELNLSSLELGDSALYFCASSLQGKVLQETQYFGPGTRLLVL.